A single sample is the source of the 13 T cell receptor beta chains below, sequenced in a study of T cell responses to AZD1222 COVID-19 vaccine. TCRdb keeps only in-frame clones here, not all; method: immunoSEQ multiplex PCR. Here the sample spans about 170,000 clones, around 88% being singletons. The sequences come from peripheral blood, collected 28 days after the second AZD1222 dose. These receptor sequences come from an adult who received the AZD1222 COVID-19 vaccine.

The chain joins TRBV5-1 to TRBJ1-2; TRBD1 aligns across 8 bases. The CDR3 totals 12 residues. The J segment lost 8 bases and the V segment lost 4 bases, leaving 4 bases of the junction unmatched. Germline V gene data show CDR1 as SGHRS and CDR2 as YFSETQ. The DNA for the CDR3 is TGCGCCAGCAGCCAGGACAGGGTCGGCTACACCTTC. Protein sequence: CASSQDRVGYTF.

This chain uses TRBV5-1 with TRBJ1-1; TRBD1 matches at 10 bases. This CDR3 contains 15 residues. V gave up 3 bases and J gave up 4 bases; unmatched junction bases: 6. In germline, CDR1 is SGHRS, CDR2 YFSETQ. The CDR3 region is CASSSRTGGATEAFF. CDR3 in DNA: TGCGCCAGCAGCTCAAGGACAGGGGGGGCCACTGAAGCTTTCTTT.

This chain uses TRBV18 with TRBJ1-5; no clear D gene. V lost 3 bases and J lost 7, with 10 bases in between. CDR1 is KGHSH and CDR2 is LQKENI in the germline V gene. CDR3 length: 13 amino acids. The CDR3: CASSPAREQPQHF. DNA for the CDR3: TGTGCCAGCTCACCCGCCCGGGAACAGCCCCAGCATTTT.

This chain joins TRBV3-1 (or the pseudogene TRBV3-2) and TRBJ2-3; a possible D gene is TRBD2 (6 bases). The CDR3 has 16 residues. The V gene lost 3 bases and the J gene lost 5 bases, with 18 bases spanning the gap. CDR1 LGHDT and CDR2 YNNKEL come from the germline V gene (reference sequence). The CDR3 sequence is CASSQEGLLAEDTQYF. The CDR3 region has the DNA TGTGCCAGCAGCCAGGAAGGGTTGTTAGCGGAAGATACGCAGTATTTT.

This sequence joins TRBV6-2 or TRBV6-3 and TRBJ2-1; 9 nucleotides agree with TRBD1. After removal of 5 bases from V and 14 bases from J, the junction contained 7 bases not matched to a gene. The germline gives CDR1 MNHEY, CDR2 SVGEGT. The length of the CDR3 is 12 residues. CDR3 in amino acids: CASSKIGTGKFF. CDR3 in DNA: TGTGCCAGCAGTAAAATCGGGACAGGGAAGTTCTTC.

The rearrangement joins TRBV14 to TRBJ2-1; D call uncertain. The CDR3 covers 16 residues. CDR1 is SGHDN and CDR2 is FVKESK in the germline V gene. V was shortened by 1 base and J by 0 bases, with 10 bases between the two germline ends. The CDR3 here is CASSQALRSSYNEQFF. DNA of the CDR3: TGTGCCAGCAGCCAAGCCCTTAGGAGCTCCTACAATGAGCAGTTCTTC.

This clone was found once. The gene calls are TRBV14 and TRBJ2-7, with TRBD1 identical over 8 bases. The CDR3 is 12 amino acids. Germline trimming cut 4 bases from V and 7 bases from J; bases unmatched to any gene: 3. Germline V gives CDR1 SGHDN, CDR2 FVKESK. CDR3 in DNA: TGTGCCAGCAGCCCGACAGGGGTTGAGCAGTACTTC. Protein product: CASSPTGVEQYF.

Notes on this clone: One junction end disagrees with the germline gene, perhaps due to a read error. J is TRBJ1-1 and V is TRBV30; D gene uncertain. CDR3 size: 15 residues. Germline loops: CDR1 GTSNPN, CDR2 SVGIG (reference sequence). CDR3 nucleotide sequence: TGTGCCTGGGGTGTGCGAGGGATATTGAACACTGAAGCTTTCTTT. Encoded protein: CAWGVRGILNTEAFF.

V gene TRBV12-5 combines with J gene TRBJ1-2; D gene uncertain. Germline values: CDR1 LGHNT, CDR2 FRNRAP. The V end lost 0 bases, the J end lost 6 bases, and 11 bases lay between the germline ends. CDR3 length: 14 amino acids. CDR3 loop: CASGLVRLGNGYTF. The DNA of the CDR3 is TGTGCTAGTGGTTTGGTACGTCTGGGGAATGGCTACACCTTC.

In DNA form, the CDR3 reads TGTGCCAGCAGTGCAGGGATCCTCAAACCCCTCCACTTT. It yields the protein CASSAGILKPLHF. V usage is TRBV6-4 and J usage is TRBJ1-6; perhaps TRBD1 as D (5 bases). Trimming took off 4 bases at V and 12 bases at J, with 13 bases between the two ends. The CDR3 has 13 residues. Per germline, CDR1 MRHNA and CDR2 SNTAGT.

This clone appeared once. This chain joins TRBV18 and TRBJ2-1, with TRBD2 matching over 7 bases. Trimming removed 4 bases from V and 2 bases from J; junction bases left unmatched: 11. Germline-derived CDR1 and CDR2 are KGHSH and LQKENI. The CDR3 runs 17 residues. The CDR3 is CASSRAGVSLPYNEQFF. The CDR3 DNA sequence: TGTGCCAGCTCACGGGCGGGGGTAAGTCTCCCCTACAATGAGCAGTTCTTC.

This rearrangement joins TRBV5-6 to TRBJ2-1; a weak D match, TRBD1 (6 bases). Germline assignment: CDR1 SGHDT and CDR2 YYEEEE. Trimming left V 2 bases short and J 0 bases short, with 15 bases between. The CDR3 runs 17 residues. CDR3 in amino acids: CASSFPPQGYSYNEQFF. DNA of the CDR3: TGTGCCAGCAGCTTCCCCCCCCAGGGGTACTCCTACAATGAGCAGTTCTTC. The full variable domain, with the rest looked up from reference TRBV5-6 and TRBJ2-1, is DAGVTQSPTHLIKTRGQQVTLRCSPKSGHDTVSWYQQALGQGPQFIFQYYEEEERQRGNFPDRFSGHQFPNYSSELNVNALLLGDSALYLCASSFPPQGYSYNEQFFGPGTRLTVL.

The rearrangement links TRBV5-6 to TRBJ2-5; D call uncertain. CDR1 is SGHDT and CDR2 is YYEEEE in the germline V gene. The CDR3 contains 11 residues. The V end was cut by 4 bases, the J end by 2 bases, with 3 bases between. DNA for the CDR3: TGTGCCAGCAGCATTCAAGAGACCCAGTACTTC. Encoded protein: CASSIQETQYF.